This entry is about one TCR beta chain. A much bigger clone sits one base away, suggesting this may be a read error. This sample also contains other DNA sequences that code for the same CDR3. From germline, CDR1 is SGDLS and CDR2 YYNGEE. Trimming shortened V by 2 bases and J by 3 bases, and 8 bases separated the two germline ends. The CDR3 has 13 residues. Data came from immunoSEQ multiplex PCR; TCRdb stores just in-frame clones and leaves some out. The repertoire holds some 210,000 clones, around 86% seen once, with about 6.3% in the top ten. This entry comes from a study of blood T cell repertoires in COVID-19. Study information: Sources were T cells, B-cell-depleted T cells, or PBMCs; the material itself was cDNA or gDNA.

The specimen was peripheral blood. The TCR sequence derives from a man aged 60-69 years who had recovered from COVID-19. V gene TRBV9 combines with J gene TRBJ2-5, with a weak D call TRBD1 (5 bases). The CDR3 nucleotides are TGTGCCAGCAGCGTGGCCAGGGAAGAGACCCAGTACTTC. Its protein product is CASSVAREETQYF.